A single sample gave rise to the 2 T cell receptor beta chains below, sequenced in a study of blood T cell repertoires in COVID-19. Profiled with immunoSEQ multiplex PCR; TCRdb holds only in-frame clones, not every one. The data contain 55,000 to 70,000 clones, 88% of them seen just once; the ten biggest clones take up 7.5% to 9.5%. Sequencing was done on a sample of peripheral blood. Every receptor here comes from a woman in her 70s with active COVID-19.

This sequence joins TRBV30 and TRBJ2-1; 8 nucleotides agree with TRBD2. Per germline, CDR1 GTSNPN and CDR2 SVGIG (reference sequence). The CDR3 is 16 amino acids. V lost 3 bases to trimming and J lost 3 bases; unmatched junction nucleotides: 10. The CDR3 loop is CAWRETRTSFYNEQFF. In DNA, the CDR3 is TGTGCCTGGAGGGAAACGAGGACTAGCTTCTACAATGAGCAGTTCTTC.

V and J are TRBV6-5 and TRBJ1-2, with 7 bases fitting TRBD1. This CDR3 is built from 13 residues. The V gene's germline CDR1 is MNHEY and CDR2 SVGAGI. Germline trimming cut 5 bases from V and 2 bases from J; bases unmatched to any gene: 2. The CDR3 region has the DNA TGTGCCAGCAGTCCACAGGGGAACTATGGCTACACCTTC. It encodes CASSPQGNYGYTF.